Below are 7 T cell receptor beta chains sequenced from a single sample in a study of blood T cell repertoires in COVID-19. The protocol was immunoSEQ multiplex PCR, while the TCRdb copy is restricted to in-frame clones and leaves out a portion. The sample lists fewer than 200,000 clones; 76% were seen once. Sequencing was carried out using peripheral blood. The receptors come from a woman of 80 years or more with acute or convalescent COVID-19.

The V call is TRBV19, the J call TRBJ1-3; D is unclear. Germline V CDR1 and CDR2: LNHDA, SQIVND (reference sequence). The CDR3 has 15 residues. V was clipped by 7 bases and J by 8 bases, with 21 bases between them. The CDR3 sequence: CASKSGPDYLYTIYF. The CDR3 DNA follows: TGTGCCAGTAAAAGCGGACCGGACTATTTGTACACCATATATTTT.

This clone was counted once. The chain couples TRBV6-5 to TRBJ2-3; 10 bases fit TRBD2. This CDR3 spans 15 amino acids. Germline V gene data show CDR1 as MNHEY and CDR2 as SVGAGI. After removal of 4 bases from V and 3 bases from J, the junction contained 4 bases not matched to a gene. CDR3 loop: CASSSSGSKTDTQYF. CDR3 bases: TGTGCCAGCAGTTCTAGCGGGAGCAAGACAGATACGCAGTATTTT.

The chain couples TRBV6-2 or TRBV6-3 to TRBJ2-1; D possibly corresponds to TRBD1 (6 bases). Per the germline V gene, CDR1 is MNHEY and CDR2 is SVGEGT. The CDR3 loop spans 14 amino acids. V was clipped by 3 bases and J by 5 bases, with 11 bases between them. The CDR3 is CASSYLGQNNEQFF. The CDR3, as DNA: TGTGCCAGCAGTTATCTTGGACAGAACAATGAGCAGTTCTTC.

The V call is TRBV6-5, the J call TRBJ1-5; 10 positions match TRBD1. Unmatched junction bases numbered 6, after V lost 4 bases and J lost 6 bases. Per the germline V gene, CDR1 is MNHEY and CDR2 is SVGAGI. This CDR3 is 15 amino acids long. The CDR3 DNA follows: TGTGCCAGCAGTTTGGGACAGGGGACGGGTCAGCCCCAGCATTTT. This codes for CASSLGQGTGQPQHF.

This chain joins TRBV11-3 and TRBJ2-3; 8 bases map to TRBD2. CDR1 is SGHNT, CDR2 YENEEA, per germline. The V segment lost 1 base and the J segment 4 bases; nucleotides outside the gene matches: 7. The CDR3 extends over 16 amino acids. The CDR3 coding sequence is TGTGCCAGCAGCTTAGGCGGGACTAGTAAGGCAGATACGCAGTATTTT. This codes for CASSLGGTSKADTQYF.

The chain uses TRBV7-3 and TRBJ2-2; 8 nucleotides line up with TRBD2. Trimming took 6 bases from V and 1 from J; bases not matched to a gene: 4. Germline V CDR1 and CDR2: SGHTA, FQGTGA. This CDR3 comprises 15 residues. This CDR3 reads CASRRAGVNTGELFF. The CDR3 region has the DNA TGTGCCAGCAGACGAGCGGGGGTGAACACCGGGGAGCTGTTTTTT.

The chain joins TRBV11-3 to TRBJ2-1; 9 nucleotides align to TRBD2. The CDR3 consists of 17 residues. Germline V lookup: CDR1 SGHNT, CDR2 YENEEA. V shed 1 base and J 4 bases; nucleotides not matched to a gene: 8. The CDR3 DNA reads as TGTGCCAGCAGCTTAGGATCGGCTAGCGGGGCATACAATGAGCAGTTCTTC. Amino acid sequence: CASSLGSASGAYNEQFF.